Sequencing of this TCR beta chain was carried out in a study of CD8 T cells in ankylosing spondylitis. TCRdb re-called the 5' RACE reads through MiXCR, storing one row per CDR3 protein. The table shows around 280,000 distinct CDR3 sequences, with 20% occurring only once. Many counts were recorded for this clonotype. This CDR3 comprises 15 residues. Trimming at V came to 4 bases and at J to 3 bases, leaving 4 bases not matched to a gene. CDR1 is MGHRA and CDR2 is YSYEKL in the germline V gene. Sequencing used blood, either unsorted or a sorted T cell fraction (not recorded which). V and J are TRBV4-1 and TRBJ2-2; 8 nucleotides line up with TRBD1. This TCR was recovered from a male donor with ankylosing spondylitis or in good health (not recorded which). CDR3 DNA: TGCGCCAGCAGCCTGGGACAGGATCACACCGGGGAGCTGTTTTTT. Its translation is CASSLGQDHTGELFF.